Described below is a single T cell receptor beta chain sequence and its context. Which antigen it targets is not known. Base qualities are not recorded, but no much larger clone differs from it by a single base. In the prospective study, participants were roughly 18 to 89 years old, resided in around 25 geographic areas of the United States, and were enrolled through a virtual design. Cohort assignment in the prospective study relied on participant-reported clinical history from a screening survey and a study questionnaire. Recovered participants in ImmuneRACE Cohort 3 were defined by two consecutive negative NP/OP PCR tests, clearance by a healthcare professional, or resolution of symptoms. In the prospective study, whole blood, serum and a nasopharyngeal or oropharyngeal swab were collected from each participant by mobile phlebotomists. Prospective study participants could optionally give additional blood draws and questionnaires over an approximately two-month period. Before DNA extraction, prospective study blood samples were shipped either frozen or at room temperature.

Measured from the cysteine to the phenylalanine, the CDR3 is 14 residues long. Only the CDR3 DNA is retained, 42 bases long and in frame from the first base. The germline V gene sets CDR1 to SGHRS and CDR2 to YFSETQ. Germline trimming amounts to 3 bases on V and 1 base on J, with 3 as the count of junction bases outside the gene matches. TCRbeta CDR3 regions were amplified from genomic DNA using the immunoSEQ Assay, a bias-controlled multiplex PCR. From the authors' description of their analysis: Within the assay, amplification of reference gene primers was used to estimate how many nucleated cells each sample contained. Sequence reads were collapsed and filtered to measure the absolute abundance of every unique TCRbeta CDR3 rearrangement. For each sample, productive Simpson clonality was calculated by taking the square root of Simpson's diversity index across productive rearrangements. The immuneACCESS repertoire file appears here via TCRdb, limited to in-frame rearrangements. These files lack a portion of the clones; in checked studies, under half of the deficit traces to unresolved V genes, and the cause of the others is not known. D and trimming were read from the DNA, whereas the V and J calls and clone size are those reported in that table. Recorded for this sample are roughly 170,000 clones; approximately 84% of them occurred a single time. The biggest ten clones account for approximately 12% of the sample.

This specimen comes from a study of blood T cell repertoires in COVID-19 (dated by TCRdb to the early 2020s). Regarding the research as a whole: Samples covering the acute and convalescent phases of COVID-19 were provided by collaborators in the United States, Italy and Spain. The prospective study material was composed of cDNA or gDNA derived from T cells, B-cell-depleted T cells, or PBMCs. The dataset comprised deeply sampled blood TCRbeta repertoires from subjects exposed to, actively infected with, or recovered from COVID-19. A freely available public database, intended as a resource for researchers studying the immune response to SARS-CoV-2, is where the repertoires were released. The samples were drawn from two sources: the first 160 participants of the ongoing ImmuneRACE study, and fewer than 1,500 subjects contributed by 6 global collaborators. Nearly every sample came with metadata listing a de-identified subject ID, COVID-19 status, age in years and sex. Where available, HLA class I and class II types were taken from metadata supplied by the sample provider and were not determined by assay-based typing.

Overall study results and their limits: The quantity of clinical and demographic metadata differed by source and by participant and was supplied without curation.

The sequence joins TRBV5-1 to TRBJ1-1, with 7 junctional bases fitting TRBD1. This receptor was identified in a man aged 45-65 years who had recovered from COVID-19. Specimen: PBMCs or T cells enriched from blood (not recorded which). The CDR3 region reads CASSSGQANTEAFF. The sequence in DNA is TGCGCCAGCAGCTCCGGACAGGCGAACACTGAAGCTTTCTTT.